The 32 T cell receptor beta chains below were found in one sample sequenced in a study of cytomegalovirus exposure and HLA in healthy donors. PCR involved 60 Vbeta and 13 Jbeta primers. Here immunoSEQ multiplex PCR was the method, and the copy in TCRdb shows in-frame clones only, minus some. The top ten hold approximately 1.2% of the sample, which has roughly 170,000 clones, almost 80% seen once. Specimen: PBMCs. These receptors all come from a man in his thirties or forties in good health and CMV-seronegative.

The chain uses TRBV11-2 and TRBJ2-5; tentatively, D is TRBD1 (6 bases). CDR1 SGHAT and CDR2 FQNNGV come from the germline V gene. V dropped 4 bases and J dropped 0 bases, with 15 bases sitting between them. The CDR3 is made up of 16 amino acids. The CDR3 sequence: CASSSFSRDNQETQYF. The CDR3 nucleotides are TGTGCCAGCAGCTCCTTCTCCCGGGACAACCAAGAGACCCAGTACTTC.

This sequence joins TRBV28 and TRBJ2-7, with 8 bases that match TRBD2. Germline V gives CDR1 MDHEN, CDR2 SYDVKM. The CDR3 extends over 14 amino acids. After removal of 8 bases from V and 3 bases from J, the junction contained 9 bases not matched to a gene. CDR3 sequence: CASLSRGGFYEQYF. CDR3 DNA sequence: TGTGCCAGCCTCTCTCGGGGGGGATTCTACGAGCAGTACTTC.

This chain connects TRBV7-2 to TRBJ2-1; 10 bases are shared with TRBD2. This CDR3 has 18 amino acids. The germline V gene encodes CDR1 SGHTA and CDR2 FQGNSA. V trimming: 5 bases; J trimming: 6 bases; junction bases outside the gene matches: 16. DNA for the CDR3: TGTGCCAGCAGCGTCGGACTAGCGGTCCCAGCGGGGGGCAATGAGCAGTTCTTC. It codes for CASSVGLAVPAGGNEQFF.

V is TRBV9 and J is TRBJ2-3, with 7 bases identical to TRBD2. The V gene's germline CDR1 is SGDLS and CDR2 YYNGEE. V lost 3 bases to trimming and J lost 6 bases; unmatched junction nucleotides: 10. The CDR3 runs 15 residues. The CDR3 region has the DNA TGTGCCAGCAGCGGGAGCGGGACGCAGCGGGATACGCAGTATTTT. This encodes CASSGSGTQRDTQYF.

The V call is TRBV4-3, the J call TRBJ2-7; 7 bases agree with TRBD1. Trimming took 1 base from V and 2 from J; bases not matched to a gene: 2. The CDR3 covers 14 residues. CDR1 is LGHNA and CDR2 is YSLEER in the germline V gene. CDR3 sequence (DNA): TGCGCCAGCAGCCAAGGACAGGGAACCTACGAGCAGTACTTC. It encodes CASSQGQGTYEQYF.

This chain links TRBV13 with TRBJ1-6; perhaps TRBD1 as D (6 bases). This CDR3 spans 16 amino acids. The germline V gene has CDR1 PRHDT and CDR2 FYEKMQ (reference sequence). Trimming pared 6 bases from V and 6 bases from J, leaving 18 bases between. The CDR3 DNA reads TGTGCCAGCAGAAATTACAGGGAGGGAAGTAATTCACCCCTCCACTTT. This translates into CASRNYREGSNSPLHF.

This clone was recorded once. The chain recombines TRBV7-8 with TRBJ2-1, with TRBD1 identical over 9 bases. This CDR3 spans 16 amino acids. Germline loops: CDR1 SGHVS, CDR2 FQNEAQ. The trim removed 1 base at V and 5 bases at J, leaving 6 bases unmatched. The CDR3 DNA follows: TGTGCCAGCAGCTTAGTATTGGGACAGGGAGACAATGAGCAGTTCTTC. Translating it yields CASSLVLGQGDNEQFF.

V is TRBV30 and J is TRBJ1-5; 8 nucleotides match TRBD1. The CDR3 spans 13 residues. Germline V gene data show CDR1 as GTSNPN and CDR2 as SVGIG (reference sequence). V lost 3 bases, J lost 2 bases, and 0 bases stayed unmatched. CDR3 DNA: TGTGCCTGGAGGGACAGGGGCAATCAGCCCCAGCATTTT. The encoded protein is CAWRDRGNQPQHF. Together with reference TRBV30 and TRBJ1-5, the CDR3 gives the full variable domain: SQTIHQWPATLVQPVGSPLSLECTVEGTSNPNLYWYRQAAGRGLQLLFYSVGIGQISSEVPQNLSASRPQDRQFILSSKKLLLSDSGFYLCAWRDRGNQPQHFGDGTRLSIL.

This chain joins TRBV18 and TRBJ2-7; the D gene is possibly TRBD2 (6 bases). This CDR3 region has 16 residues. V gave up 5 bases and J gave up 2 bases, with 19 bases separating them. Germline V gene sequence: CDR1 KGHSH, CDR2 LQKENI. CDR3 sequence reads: CASSSVLARGTYEQYF. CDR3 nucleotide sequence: TGTGCCAGCTCATCCGTTCTAGCGAGAGGGACCTACGAGCAGTACTTC.

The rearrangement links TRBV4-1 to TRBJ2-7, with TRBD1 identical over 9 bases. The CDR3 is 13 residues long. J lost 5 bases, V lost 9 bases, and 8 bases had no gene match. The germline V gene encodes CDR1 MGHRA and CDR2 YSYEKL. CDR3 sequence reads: CASGTGFLDEQYF. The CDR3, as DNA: TGCGCCAGTGGGACAGGGTTCCTTGACGAGCAGTACTTC.

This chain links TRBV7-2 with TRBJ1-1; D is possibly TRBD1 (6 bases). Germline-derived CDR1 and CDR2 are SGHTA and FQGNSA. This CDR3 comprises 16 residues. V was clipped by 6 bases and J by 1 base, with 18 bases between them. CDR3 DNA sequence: TGTGCCAGCAGAGCCCTGGACAGACACTCGAACACTGAAGCTTTCTTT. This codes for CASRALDRHSNTEAFF. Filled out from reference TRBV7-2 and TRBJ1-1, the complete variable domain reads GAGVSQSPSNKVTEKGKDVELRCDPISGHTALYWYRQSLGQGLEFLIYFQGNSAPDKSGLPSDRFSAERTGGSVSTLTIQRTQQEDSAVYLCASRALDRHSNTEAFFGQGTRLTVV.

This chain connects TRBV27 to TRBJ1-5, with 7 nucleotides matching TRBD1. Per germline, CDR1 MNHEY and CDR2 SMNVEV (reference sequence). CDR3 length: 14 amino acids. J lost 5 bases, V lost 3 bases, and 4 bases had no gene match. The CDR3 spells CASSLSGQDQPQHF. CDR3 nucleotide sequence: TGTGCCAGCAGTTTGTCCGGACAGGATCAGCCCCAGCATTTT.

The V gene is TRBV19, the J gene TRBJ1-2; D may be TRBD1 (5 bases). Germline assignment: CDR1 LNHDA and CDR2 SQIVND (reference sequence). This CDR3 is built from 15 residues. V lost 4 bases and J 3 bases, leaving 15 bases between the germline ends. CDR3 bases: TGTGCCAGTAGTAAAAACTCACAGGAGTACTATGGCTACACCTTC. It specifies CASSKNSQEYYGYTF.

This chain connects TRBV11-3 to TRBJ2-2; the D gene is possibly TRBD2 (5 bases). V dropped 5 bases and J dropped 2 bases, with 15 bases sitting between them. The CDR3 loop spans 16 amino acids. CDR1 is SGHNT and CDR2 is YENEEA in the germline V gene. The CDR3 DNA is TGTGCCAGCAGCCTCCGGGCGGGTATCAACACCGGGGAGCTGTTTTTT. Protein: CASSLRAGINTGELFF. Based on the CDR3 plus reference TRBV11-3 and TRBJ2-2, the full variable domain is EAGVVQSPRYKIIEKKQPVAFWCNPISGHNTLYWYLQNLGQGPELLIRYENEEAVDDSQLPKDRFSAERLKGVDSTLKIQPAELGDSAVYLCASSLRAGINTGELFFGEGSRLTVL.

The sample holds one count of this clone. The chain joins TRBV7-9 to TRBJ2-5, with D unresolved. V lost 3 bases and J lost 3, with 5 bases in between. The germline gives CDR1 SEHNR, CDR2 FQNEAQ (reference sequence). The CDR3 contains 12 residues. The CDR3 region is CASSFTEETQYF. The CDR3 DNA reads TGTGCCAGCAGCTTTACGGAAGAGACCCAGTACTTC. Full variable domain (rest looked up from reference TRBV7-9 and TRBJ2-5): DTGVSQNPRHKITKRGQNVTFRCDPISEHNRLYWYRQTLGQGPEFLTYFQNEAQLEKSRLLSDRFSAERPKGSFSTLEIQRTEQGDSAMYLCASSFTEETQYFGPGTRLLVL.

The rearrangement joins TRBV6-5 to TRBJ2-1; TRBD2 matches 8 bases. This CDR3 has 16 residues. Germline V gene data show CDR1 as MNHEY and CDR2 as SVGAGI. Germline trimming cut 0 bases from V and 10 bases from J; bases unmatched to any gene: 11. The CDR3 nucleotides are TGTGCCAGCAGTTACTCGAACACGGGGGGGTGGAGAGAGCAGTTCTTC. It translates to CASSYSNTGGWREQFF.

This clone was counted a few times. This chain's CDR3 is CASNASPQETQYF. The CDR3 DNA sequence: TGTGCCAGCAATGCTAGCCCACAAGAGACCCAGTACTTC. The chain joins TRBV9 to TRBJ2-5; TRBD2 is a possible D gene (5 bases). Trimming left V 6 bases short and J 2 bases short, with 11 bases between. The CDR3 length is 13 residues. Germline lookup yields CDR1 SGDLS and CDR2 YYNGEE.

CDR3: CASSLRGNVSGEQFF. In DNA, the CDR3 is TGTGCCAGCAGCTTACGAGGGAACGTTAGTGGTGAGCAGTTCTTC. The chain combines TRBV7-9 with TRBJ2-1; D is possibly TRBD2 (5 bases). V was clipped by 2 bases and J by 9 bases, with 17 bases between them. Germline values: CDR1 SEHNR, CDR2 FQNEAQ (reference sequence). The CDR3 extends over 15 amino acids.

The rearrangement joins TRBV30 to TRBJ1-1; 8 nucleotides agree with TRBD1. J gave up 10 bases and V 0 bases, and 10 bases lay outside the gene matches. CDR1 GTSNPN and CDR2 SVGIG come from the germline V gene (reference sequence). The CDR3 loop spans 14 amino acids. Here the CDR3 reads CAWSVTGQGAGAFF. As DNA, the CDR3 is TGTGCCTGGAGTGTAACCGGACAGGGTGCAGGAGCTTTCTTT.

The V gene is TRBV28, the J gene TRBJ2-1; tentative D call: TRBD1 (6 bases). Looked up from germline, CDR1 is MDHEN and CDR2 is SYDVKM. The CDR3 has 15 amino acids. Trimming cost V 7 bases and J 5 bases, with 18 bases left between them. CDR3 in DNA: TGTGCCAGCACCGCCCCCGGACAGCAGGACAATGAGCAGTTCTTC. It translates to CASTAPGQQDNEQFF.

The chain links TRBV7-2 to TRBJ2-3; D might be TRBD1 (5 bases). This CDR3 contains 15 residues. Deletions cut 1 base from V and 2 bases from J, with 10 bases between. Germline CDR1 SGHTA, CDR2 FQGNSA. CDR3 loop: CASSLGGRNTDTQYF. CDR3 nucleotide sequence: TGTGCCAGCAGCTTAGGGGGCCGCAACACAGATACGCAGTATTTT.

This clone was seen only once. Here the CDR3 reads CASSLSGEAFF. Here the CDR3 DNA reads TGTGCCAGCAGTTTATCCGGGGAAGCTTTCTTT. The chain links TRBV28 to TRBJ1-1; D is undetermined. CDR3 length equals 11 residues. In germline, CDR1 is MDHEN, CDR2 SYDVKM. Trimming took off 1 base at V and 8 bases at J, with 5 bases between the two ends.

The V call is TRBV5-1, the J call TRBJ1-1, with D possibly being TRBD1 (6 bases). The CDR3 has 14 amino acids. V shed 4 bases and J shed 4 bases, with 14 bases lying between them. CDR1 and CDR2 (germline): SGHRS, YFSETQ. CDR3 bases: TGCGCCAGCAGCGATGGACAGCCTCCCACTGAAGCTTTCTTT. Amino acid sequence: CASSDGQPPTEAFF.

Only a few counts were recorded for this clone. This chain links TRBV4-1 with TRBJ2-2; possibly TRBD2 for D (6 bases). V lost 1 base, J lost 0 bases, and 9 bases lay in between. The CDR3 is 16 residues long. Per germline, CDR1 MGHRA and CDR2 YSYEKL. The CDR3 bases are TGCGCCAGCAGCCAAGGGGACTCCGCGAACACCGGGGAGCTGTTTTTT. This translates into CASSQGDSANTGELFF.

This CDR3 reads CANGQPTGGNSNQPQHF. As DNA, the CDR3 is TGTGCCAACGGCCAACCGACAGGGGGTAATAGCAATCAGCCCCAGCATTTT. The V and J genes are TRBV28 and TRBJ1-5; 9 bases match TRBD1. With 10 bases clipped from V and 0 bases from J, the junction kept 13 bases outside the gene matches. Germline V gene sequence: CDR1 MDHEN, CDR2 SYDVKM. The CDR3 is made up of 17 amino acids.

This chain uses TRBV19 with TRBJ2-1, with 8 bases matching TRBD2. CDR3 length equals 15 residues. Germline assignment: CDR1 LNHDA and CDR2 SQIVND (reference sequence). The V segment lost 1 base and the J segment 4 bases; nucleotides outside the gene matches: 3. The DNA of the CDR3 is TGTGCCAGTAGTATAGCGGGGGGGTATTACAATGAGCAGTTCTTC. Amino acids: CASSIAGGYYNEQFF.

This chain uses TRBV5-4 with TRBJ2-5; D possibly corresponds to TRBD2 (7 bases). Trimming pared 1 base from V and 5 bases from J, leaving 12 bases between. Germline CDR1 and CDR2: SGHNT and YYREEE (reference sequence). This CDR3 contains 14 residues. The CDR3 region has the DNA TGTGCCAGCAGCTTGTGGGGGGGCCACGAGACCCAGTACTTC. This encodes CASSLWGGHETQYF. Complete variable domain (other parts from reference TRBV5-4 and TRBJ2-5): ETGVTQSPTHLIKTRGQQVTLRCSSQSGHNTVSWYQQALGQGPQFIFQYYREEENGRGNFPPRFSGLQFPNYSSELNVNALELDDSALYLCASSLWGGHETQYFGPGTRLLVL.

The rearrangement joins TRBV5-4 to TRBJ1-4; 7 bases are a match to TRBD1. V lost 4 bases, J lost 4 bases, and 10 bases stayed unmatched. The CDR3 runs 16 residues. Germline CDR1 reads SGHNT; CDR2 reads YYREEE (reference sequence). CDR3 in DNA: TGTGCCAGCAGCCCGGGGGACAGACCATTTAATGAAAAACTGTTTTTT. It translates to CASSPGDRPFNEKLFF.

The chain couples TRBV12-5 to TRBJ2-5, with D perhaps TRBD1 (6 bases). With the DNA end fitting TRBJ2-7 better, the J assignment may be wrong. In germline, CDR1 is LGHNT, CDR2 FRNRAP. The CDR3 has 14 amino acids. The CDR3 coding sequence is TGTGCTAGTGGTCCGACAGGCCATTCCTACGAGCAGTACTTC. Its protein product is CASGPTGHSYEQYF.

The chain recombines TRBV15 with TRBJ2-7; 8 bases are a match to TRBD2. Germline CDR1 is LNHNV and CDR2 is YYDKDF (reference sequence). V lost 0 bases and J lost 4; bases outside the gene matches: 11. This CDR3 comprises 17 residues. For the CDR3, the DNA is TGTGCCACCAGCAGAGAAATGAAAGCGGGAGCTGAGTACGAGCAGTACTTC. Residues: CATSREMKAGAEYEQYF.

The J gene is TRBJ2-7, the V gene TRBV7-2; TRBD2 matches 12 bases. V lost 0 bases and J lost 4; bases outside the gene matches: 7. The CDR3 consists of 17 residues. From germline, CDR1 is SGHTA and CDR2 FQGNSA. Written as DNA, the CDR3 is TGTGCCAGCAGCTTAGCCGCTAGCGGGAGGGCCCGGTACGAGCAGTACTTC. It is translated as CASSLAASGRARYEQYF.

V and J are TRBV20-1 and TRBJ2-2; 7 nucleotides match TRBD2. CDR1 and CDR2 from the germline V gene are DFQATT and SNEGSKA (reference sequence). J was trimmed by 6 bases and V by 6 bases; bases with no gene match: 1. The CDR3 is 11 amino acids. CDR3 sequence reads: CSATSAGELFF. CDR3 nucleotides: TGCAGTGCAACTAGCGCCGGGGAGCTGTTTTTT.